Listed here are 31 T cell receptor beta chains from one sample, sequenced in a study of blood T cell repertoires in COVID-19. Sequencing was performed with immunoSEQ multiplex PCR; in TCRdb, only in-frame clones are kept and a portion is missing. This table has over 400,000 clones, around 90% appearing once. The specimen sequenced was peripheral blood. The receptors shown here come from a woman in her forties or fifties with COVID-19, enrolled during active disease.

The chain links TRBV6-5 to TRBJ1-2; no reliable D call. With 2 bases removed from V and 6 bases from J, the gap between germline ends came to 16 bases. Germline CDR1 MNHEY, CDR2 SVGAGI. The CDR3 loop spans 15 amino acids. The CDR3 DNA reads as TGTGCCAGCAGTTACGCTAGCCGGGCCCTCCATGGCTACACCTTC. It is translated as CASSYASRALHGYTF.

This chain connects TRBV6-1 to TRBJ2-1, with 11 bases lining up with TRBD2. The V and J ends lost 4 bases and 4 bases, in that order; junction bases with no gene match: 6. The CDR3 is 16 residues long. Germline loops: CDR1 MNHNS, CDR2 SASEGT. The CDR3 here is CASSVAASGGYNEQFF. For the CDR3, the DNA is TGTGCCAGCAGTGTGGCGGCTAGCGGGGGGTACAATGAGCAGTTCTTC.

The CDR3 coding sequence is TGCGCCAGCAGGGAGCTAGCGGGTGTTAAGGGACATGAGCAGTTCTTC. Translating it yields CASRELAGVKGHEQFF. The J gene is TRBJ2-1, the V gene TRBV4-1; 8 bases line up with TRBD2. Germline V gene lookup returns CDR1 MGHRA and CDR2 YSYEKL. V shed 6 bases and J 8 bases; nucleotides not matched to a gene: 15. The CDR3 runs 16 residues.

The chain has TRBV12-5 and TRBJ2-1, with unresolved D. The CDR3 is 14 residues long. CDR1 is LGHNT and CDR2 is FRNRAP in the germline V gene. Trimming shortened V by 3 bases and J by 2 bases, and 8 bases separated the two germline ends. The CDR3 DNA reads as TGTGCTAGTGGTTTCTCCCTCGCCTACAATGAGCAGTTCTTC. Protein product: CASGFSLAYNEQFF.

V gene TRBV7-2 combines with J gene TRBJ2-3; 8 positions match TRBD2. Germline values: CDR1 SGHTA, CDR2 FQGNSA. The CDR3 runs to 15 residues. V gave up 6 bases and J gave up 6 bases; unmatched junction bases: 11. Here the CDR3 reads CASRHTSGLRDTQYF. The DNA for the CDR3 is TGTGCCAGCAGACATACTAGCGGACTCCGGGATACGCAGTATTTT.

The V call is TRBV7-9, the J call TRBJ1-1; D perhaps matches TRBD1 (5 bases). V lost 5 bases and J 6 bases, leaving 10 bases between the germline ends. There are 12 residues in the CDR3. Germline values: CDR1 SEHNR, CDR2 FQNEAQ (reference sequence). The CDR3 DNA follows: TGTGCCAGCAGCCCAGGACACCCTGAAGCTTTCTTT. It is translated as CASSPGHPEAFF.

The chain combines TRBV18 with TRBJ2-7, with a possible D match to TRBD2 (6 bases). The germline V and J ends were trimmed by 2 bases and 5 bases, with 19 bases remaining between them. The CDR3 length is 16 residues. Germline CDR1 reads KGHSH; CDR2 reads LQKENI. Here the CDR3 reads CASSPMRGQLTHEQYF. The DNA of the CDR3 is TGTGCCAGCTCACCAATGCGGGGCCAGCTAACCCACGAGCAGTACTTC. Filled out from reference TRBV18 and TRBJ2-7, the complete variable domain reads NAGVMQNPRHLVRRRGQEARLRCSPMKGHSHVYWYRQLPEEGLKFMVYLQKENIIDESGMPKERFSAEFPKEGPSILRIQQVVRGDSAAYFCASSPMRGQLTHEQYFGPGTRLTVT.

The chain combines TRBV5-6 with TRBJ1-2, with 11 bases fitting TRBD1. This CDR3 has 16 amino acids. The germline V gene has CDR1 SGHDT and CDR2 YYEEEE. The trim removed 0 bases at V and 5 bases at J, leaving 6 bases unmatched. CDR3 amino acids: CASSLDLGQGVYGYTF. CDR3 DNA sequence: TGTGCCAGCAGCTTGGATCTGGGACAGGGGGTATATGGCTACACCTTC.

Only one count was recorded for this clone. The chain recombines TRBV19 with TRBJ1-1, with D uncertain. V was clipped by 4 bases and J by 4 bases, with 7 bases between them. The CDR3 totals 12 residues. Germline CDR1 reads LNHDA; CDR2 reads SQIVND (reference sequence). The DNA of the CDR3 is TGTGCCAGTAGTAATCGGGTCACTGAAGCTTTCTTT. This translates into CASSNRVTEAFF.

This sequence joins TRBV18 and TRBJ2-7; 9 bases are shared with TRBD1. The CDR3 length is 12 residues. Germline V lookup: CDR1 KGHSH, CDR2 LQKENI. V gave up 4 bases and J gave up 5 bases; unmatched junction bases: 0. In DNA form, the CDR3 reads TGTGCCAGCTCACGGGACAGGGACGAGCAGTACTTC. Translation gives CASSRDRDEQYF.

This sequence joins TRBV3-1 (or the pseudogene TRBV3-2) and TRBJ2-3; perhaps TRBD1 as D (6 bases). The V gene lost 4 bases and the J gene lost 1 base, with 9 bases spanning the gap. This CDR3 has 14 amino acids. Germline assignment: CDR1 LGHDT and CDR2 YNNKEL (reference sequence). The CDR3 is CASSPGQRTDTQYF. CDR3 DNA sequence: TGTGCCAGCAGCCCCGGACAGCGCACAGATACGCAGTATTTT.

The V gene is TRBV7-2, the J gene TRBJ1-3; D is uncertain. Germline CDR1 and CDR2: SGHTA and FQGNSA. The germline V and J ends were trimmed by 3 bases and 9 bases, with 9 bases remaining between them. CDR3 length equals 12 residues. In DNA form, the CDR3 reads TGTGCCAGCAGCTTCGACTTTGGCACCATATATTTT. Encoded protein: CASSFDFGTIYF.

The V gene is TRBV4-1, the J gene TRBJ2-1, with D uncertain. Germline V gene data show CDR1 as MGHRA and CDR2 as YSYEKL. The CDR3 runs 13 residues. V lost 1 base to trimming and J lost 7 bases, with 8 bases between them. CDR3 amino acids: CASSQASLNEQFF. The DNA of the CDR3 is TGCGCCAGCAGCCAAGCCTCCTTAAATGAGCAGTTCTTC.

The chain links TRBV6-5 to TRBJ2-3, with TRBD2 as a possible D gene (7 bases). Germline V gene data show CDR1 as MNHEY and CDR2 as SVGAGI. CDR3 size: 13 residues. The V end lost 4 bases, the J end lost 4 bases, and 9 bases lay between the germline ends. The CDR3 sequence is CASSSGGPDTQYF. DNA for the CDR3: TGTGCCAGCAGTTCCGGGGGGCCAGATACGCAGTATTTT.

The CDR3 nucleotides are TGCGCCAGCAGCCACGCCTTCCAGGGCTCTGAAGCTTTCTTT. Translation: CASSHAFQGSEAFF. V gene TRBV4-1 combines with J gene TRBJ1-1; weak D call: TRBD1 (5 bases). V was shortened by 3 bases and J by 6 bases, with 14 bases between the two germline ends. The CDR3 totals 14 residues. Per germline, CDR1 MGHRA and CDR2 YSYEKL.

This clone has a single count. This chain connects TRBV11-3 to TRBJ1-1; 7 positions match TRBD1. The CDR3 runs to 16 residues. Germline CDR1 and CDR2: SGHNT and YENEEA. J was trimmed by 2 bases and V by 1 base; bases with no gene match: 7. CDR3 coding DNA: TGTGCCAGCAGCTTAGCCGCGGACAGGAGAAACACTGAAGCTTTCTTT. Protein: CASSLAADRRNTEAFF.

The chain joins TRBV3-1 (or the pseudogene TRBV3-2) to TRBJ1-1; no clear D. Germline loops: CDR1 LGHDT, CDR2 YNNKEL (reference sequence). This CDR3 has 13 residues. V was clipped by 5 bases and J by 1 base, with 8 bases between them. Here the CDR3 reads CASSNLGNTEAFF. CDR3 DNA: TGTGCCAGCAGCAACCTCGGGAACACTGAAGCTTTCTTT.

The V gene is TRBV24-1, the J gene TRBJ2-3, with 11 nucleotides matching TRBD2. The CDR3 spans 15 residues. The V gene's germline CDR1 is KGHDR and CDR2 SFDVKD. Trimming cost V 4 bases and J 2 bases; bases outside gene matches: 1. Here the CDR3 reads CATSETSGNTDTQYF. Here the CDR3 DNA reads TGTGCCACCAGTGAGACTAGCGGGAACACAGATACGCAGTATTTT.

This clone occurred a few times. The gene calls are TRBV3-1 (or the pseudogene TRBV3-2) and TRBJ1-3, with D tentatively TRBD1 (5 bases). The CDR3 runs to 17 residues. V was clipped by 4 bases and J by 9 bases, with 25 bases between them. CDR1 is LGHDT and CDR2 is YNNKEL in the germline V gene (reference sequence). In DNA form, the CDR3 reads TGTGCCAGCAGCCGGGGTTCGGGGGTTGTTATCGGCCGCACCATATATTTT. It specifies CASSRGSGVVIGRTIYF.

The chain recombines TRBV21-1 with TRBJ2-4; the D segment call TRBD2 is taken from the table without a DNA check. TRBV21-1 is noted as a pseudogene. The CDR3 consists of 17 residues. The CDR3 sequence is CASSPAGRVSLSAIQYF. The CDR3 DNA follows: TGTGCCAGCAGCCCCGCTGGGAGGGTCAGCCTTTCGGCCATTCAGTACTTC.

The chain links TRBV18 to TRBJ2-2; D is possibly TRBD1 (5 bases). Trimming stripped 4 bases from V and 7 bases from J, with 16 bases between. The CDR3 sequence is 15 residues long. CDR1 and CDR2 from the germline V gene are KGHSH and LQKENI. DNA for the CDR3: TGTGCCAGCTCACGAGGACATCAGAACGGCGGGGAGCTGTTTTTT. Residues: CASSRGHQNGGELFF. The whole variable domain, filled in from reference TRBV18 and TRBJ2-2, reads NAGVMQNPRHLVRRRGQEARLRCSPMKGHSHVYWYRQLPEEGLKFMVYLQKENIIDESGMPKERFSAEFPKEGPSILRIQQVVRGDSAAYFCASSRGHQNGGELFFGEGSRLTVL.

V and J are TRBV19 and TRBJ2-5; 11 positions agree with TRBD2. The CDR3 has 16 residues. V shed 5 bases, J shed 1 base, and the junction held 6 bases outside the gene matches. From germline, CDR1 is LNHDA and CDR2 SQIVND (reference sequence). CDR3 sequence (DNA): TGTGCCAGTAGTTCCCGACTAGCGGGGAGCCAAGAGACCCAGTACTTC. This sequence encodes CASSSRLAGSQETQYF.

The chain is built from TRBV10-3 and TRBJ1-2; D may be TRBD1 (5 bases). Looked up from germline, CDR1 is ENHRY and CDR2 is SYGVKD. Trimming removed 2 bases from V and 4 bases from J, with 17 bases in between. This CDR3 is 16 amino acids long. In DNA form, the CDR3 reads TGTGCCATCAGTGAGGCCTCGGGACTCGTGGGCTATGGCTACACCTTC. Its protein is CAISEASGLVGYGYTF.

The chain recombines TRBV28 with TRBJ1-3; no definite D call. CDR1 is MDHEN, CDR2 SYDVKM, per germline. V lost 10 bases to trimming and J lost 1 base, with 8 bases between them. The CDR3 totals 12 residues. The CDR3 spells CATAGSGNTIYF. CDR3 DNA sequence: TGTGCCACCGCGGGATCTGGAAACACCATATATTTT.

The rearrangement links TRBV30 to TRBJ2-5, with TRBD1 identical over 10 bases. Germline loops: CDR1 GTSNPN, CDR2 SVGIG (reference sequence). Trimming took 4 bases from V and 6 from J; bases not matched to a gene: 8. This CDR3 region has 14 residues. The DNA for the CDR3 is TGTGCCTGGACTTCCGGACAGGGGGGGAAGACCCAGTACTTC. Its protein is CAWTSGQGGKTQYF.

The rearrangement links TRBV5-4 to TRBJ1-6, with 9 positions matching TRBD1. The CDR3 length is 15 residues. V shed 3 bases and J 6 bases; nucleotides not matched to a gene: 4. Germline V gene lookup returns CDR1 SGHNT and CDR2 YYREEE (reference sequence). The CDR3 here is CASSSRTGANSPLHF. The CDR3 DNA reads TGTGCCAGCAGCTCTCGGACAGGGGCTAATTCACCCCTCCACTTT.

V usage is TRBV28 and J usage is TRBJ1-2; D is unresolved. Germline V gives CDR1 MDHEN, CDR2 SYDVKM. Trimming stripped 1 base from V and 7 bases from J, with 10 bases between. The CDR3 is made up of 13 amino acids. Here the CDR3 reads CASSLLDAIGYTF. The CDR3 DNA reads TGTGCCAGCAGTTTATTAGATGCTATTGGCTACACCTTC.

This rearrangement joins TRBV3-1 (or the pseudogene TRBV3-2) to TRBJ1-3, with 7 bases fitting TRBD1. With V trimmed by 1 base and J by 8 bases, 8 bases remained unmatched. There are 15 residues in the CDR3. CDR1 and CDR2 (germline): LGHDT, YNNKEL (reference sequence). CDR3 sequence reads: CASSQAVTGPDTIYF. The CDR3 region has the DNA TGTGCCAGCAGCCAAGCGGTGACAGGGCCAGACACCATATATTTT.

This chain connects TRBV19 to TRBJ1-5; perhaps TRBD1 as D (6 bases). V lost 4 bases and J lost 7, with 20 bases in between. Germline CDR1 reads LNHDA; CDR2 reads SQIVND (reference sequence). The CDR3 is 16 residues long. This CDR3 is CASSTNDRYAGQPQHF. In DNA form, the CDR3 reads TGTGCCAGTAGTACCAACGACAGGTACGCGGGCCAGCCCCAGCATTTT.

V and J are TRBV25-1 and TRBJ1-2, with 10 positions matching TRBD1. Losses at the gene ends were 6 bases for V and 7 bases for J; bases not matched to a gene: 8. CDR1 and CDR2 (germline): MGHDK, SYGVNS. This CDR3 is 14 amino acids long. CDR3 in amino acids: CASSLGQGYGGYTF. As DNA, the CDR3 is TGTGCCAGCAGCTTGGGACAGGGGTACGGTGGCTACACCTTC.

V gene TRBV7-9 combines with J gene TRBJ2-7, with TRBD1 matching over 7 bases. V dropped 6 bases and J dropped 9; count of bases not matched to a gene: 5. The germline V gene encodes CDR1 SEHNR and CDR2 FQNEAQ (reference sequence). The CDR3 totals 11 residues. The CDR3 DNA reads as TGTGCCAGCAGTAACCGGGACAGGCAGTACTTC. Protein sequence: CASSNRDRQYF.